A single sample gave rise to the 5 T cell receptor beta chains below, sequenced in a study of shared clonotypes between healthy human individuals. Sequenced by immunoSEQ multiplex PCR; TCRdb stores in-frame clones only, minus some. The table includes roughly 480,000 clones, 70% to 80% detected once. The source material was PBMCs. The origin of the receptors is a woman between 40 and 50 years old in good health. Some clones in this sample may be carry-over from other donors' samples.

The chain employs TRBV19 and TRBJ1-5, with D hard to call. The germline CDR1 and CDR2 sequences are LNHDA and SQIVND (reference sequence). V dropped 6 bases and J dropped 2 bases, with 14 bases sitting between them. The CDR3 loop spans 15 amino acids. The CDR3 here is CASSKGMAGNQPQHF. The CDR3 coding sequence is TGTGCCAGTAGCAAAGGAATGGCTGGCAATCAGCCCCAGCATTTT.

V usage is TRBV4-1 and J usage is TRBJ2-7; D may be TRBD1 or TRBD2 (6 bases each). V was clipped by 0 bases and J by 6 bases, with 15 bases between them. Germline V CDR1 and CDR2: MGHRA, YSYEKL. The CDR3 totals 15 residues. The CDR3 protein is CASSQDLGTGAEQYF. The CDR3 coding sequence is TGCGCCAGCAGCCAAGATCTCGGGACGGGGGCCGAGCAGTACTTC.

V and J are TRBV11-1 and TRBJ1-2; D is possibly TRBD1 (5 bases). Trimming took 6 bases from V and 4 from J, leaving 18 bases between them. CDR3 length equals 15 residues. Germline V gene lookup returns CDR1 SGHAT and CDR2 FQDESV (reference sequence). The DNA for the CDR3 is TGTGCCAGCAGATTAACGACAGCCTACCTCTATGGCTACACCTTC. Its protein product is CASRLTTAYLYGYTF.

As to this clone: One end of the junction fails to match germline, which may point to a read error. The J gene is TRBJ1-2, the V gene TRBV19; D is unclear. The germline V gene encodes CDR1 LNHDA and CDR2 SQIVND (reference sequence). The CDR3 length is 14 residues. In nucleotides, the CDR3 is TGTGCCAGTAGTATAGTTCGAGGAACGGATGTCCGGCTATTC. Protein: CASSIVRGTDVRLF.

This chain connects TRBV7-3 to TRBJ2-2; 8 positions agree with TRBD1. V shed 2 bases, J shed 1 base, and the junction held 3 bases outside the gene matches. Germline CDR1 SGHTA, CDR2 FQGTGA. The CDR3 is made up of 16 amino acids. The CDR3 spells CASSLGQGLNTGELFF. The CDR3 DNA reads TGTGCCAGCAGCTTAGGACAGGGCCTGAACACCGGGGAGCTGTTTTTT. The variable domain in full, with the rest retrieved from reference TRBV7-3 and TRBJ2-2, is GAGVSQTPSNKVTEKGKYVELRCDPISGHTALYWYRQSLGQGPEFLIYFQGTGAADDSGLPNDRFFAVRPEGSVSTLKIQRTERGDSAVYLCASSLGQGLNTGELFFGEGSRLTVL.